The 27 T cell receptor beta chains below were found in one sample sequenced in a study of human CD8 memory T cell subsets. UMI-labeled 5' RACE was used, and it produced the TCR beta libraries. Using the 5' RACE reads, TCRdb records one entry per CDR3 protein without DNA. Reported are several thousand distinct CDR3 sequences; the ten largest clones contain 20% to 25%. TPEX cells, early memory CD8+ T cells with exhausted-like traits, were CCR7+ PD-1+ TIGIT+. The sequenced sample consisted of CD8+ T cells from PBMCs. These TCRs come from a human donor in good health.

The chain combines TRBV29-1 with TRBJ2-7; TCRdb designates TRBD1, a call that cannot be tested without DNA. The CDR3 has 13 amino acids. Germline values: CDR1 SQVTM, CDR2 ANQGSEA. Here the CDR3 reads CSVGQGAGYEQYF.

V gene TRBV12-5 combines with J gene TRBJ2-1; TCRdb picks TRBD1, but there is no DNA to check that call. Germline loops: CDR1 LGHNT, CDR2 FRNRAP. The CDR3 is 16 residues long. This chain's CDR3 is CASGLTATETPNEQFF.

This clonotype ranks as large in terms of frequency. The rearrangement uses TRBV4-1 and TRBJ1-2. Germline loops: CDR1 MGHRA, CDR2 YSYEKL. The CDR3 totals 16 residues. CDR3 loop: CASSQASMGNDYGYTF.

This chain joins TRBV6-2 or TRBV6-3 and TRBJ2-2; no DNA is available, so the TRBD1 call from TCRdb remains unchecked. The CDR3 loop spans 15 amino acids. Germline V CDR1 and CDR2: MNHEY, SVGEGT. The CDR3 loop is CASVAGQKNTGELFF.

The V call is TRBV7-8, the J call TRBJ2-7; TCRdb names TRBD1, which stays unverified in the absence of DNA. The CDR3 covers 15 residues. From germline, CDR1 is SGHVS and CDR2 FQNEAQ. The CDR3 loop reads CASSLAGPGSYEQYF. The full variable domain, completed using reference TRBV7-8 and TRBJ2-7, is GAGVSQSPRYKVAKRGQDVALRCDPISGHVSLFWYQQALGQGPEFLTYFQNEAQLDKSGLPSDRFFAERPEGSVSTLKIQRTQQEDSAVYLCASSLAGPGSYEQYFGPGTRLTVT.

The J gene is TRBJ1-4, the V gene TRBV7-9; TCRdb's D call of TRBD1 is untestable without DNA. The CDR3 is made up of 11 amino acids. Germline V gene lookup returns CDR1 SEHNR and CDR2 FQNEAQ (reference sequence). CDR3 protein: CASSGSGELFF.

The chain couples TRBV20-1 to TRBJ2-3; TCRdb names TRBD2, which stays unverified in the absence of DNA. Germline assignment: CDR1 DFQATT and CDR2 SNEGSKA (reference sequence). CDR3 length: 16 residues. CDR3 residues: CSARPPGLASTDTQYF.

The rearrangement uses TRBV7-9 and TRBJ2-1; the TCRdb D gene call, TRBD2, has no DNA to confirm it. This CDR3 has 14 residues. Germline V CDR1 and CDR2: SEHNR, FQNEAQ (reference sequence). CDR3 sequence: CASSTTLAGNEQFF.

The V gene is TRBV6-6, the J gene TRBJ2-3. CDR3 size: 12 residues. CDR1 and CDR2 from the germline V gene are MNHNY and SVGAGI (reference sequence). CDR3 residues: CASSSLPDTQYF.

The V call is TRBV9, the J call TRBJ2-2; the TCRdb D gene call, TRBD2, has no DNA to confirm it. Germline V gene data show CDR1 as SGDLS and CDR2 as YYNGEE. The CDR3 runs 13 residues. The CDR3 loop reads CASSPLASGELFF.

Measured by frequency, this clonotype is large. The CDR3 region is CASSSPDPQGYTF. The chain employs TRBV7-2 and TRBJ1-2; checking the TCRdb D call of TRBD1 is not possible without DNA. Germline CDR1 reads SGHTA; CDR2 reads FQGNSA. The CDR3 spans 13 residues.

This chain links TRBV6-5 with TRBJ2-4. The CDR3 extends over 15 amino acids. Per the germline V gene, CDR1 is MNHEY and CDR2 is SVGAGI. The CDR3 loop reads CASSADSSAKNIQYF.

J is TRBJ2-7 and V is TRBV5-1; TCRdb calls TRBD1, which cannot be checked without DNA. This CDR3 has 17 amino acids. Germline V gene lookup returns CDR1 SGHRS and CDR2 YFSETQ. CDR3 sequence reads: CASSPMGEGAKSYEQYF.

The chain couples TRBV28 to TRBJ2-7. The CDR3 sequence is 17 residues long. Germline V gene sequence: CDR1 MDHEN, CDR2 SYDVKM. The CDR3 sequence: CASSLLPLAGVSYEQYF. The variable domain in full, completed from reference TRBV28 and TRBJ2-7, reads DVKVTQSSRYLVKRTGEKVFLECVQDMDHENMFWYRQDPGLGLRLIYFSYDVKMKEKGDIPEGYSVSREKKERFSLILESASTNQTSMYLCASSLLPLAGVSYEQYFGPGTRLTVT.

The V gene is TRBV7-2, the J gene TRBJ2-7; the D gene TCRdb calls, TRBD2, cannot be checked with no DNA. This CDR3 is 14 amino acids long. From germline, CDR1 is SGHTA and CDR2 FQGNSA. CDR3 loop: CASSLLAAVSEQYF.

This chain uses TRBV7-3 with TRBJ1-5; TCRdb selects TRBD1, and the lack of DNA leaves this call unchecked. This CDR3 region has 16 residues. Looked up from germline, CDR1 is SGHTA and CDR2 is FQGTGA. CDR3 loop: CASSLPRTGGFQPQHF.

V usage is TRBV2 and J usage is TRBJ2-2. The CDR3 contains 12 residues. Germline-derived CDR1 and CDR2 are SNHLY and FYNNEI. The CDR3 here is CASSENGGELFF.

This clonotype is deemed medium-sized by its frequency. The J gene is TRBJ2-1, the V gene TRBV29-1; TCRdb's assignment of TRBD2 cannot be checked, as there is no DNA. The CDR3 consists of 13 residues. Germline assignment: CDR1 SQVTM and CDR2 ANQGSEA. The CDR3: CSVFGGWYNEQFF.

V gene TRBV13 combines with J gene TRBJ1-1. CDR3 size: 12 residues. Germline CDR1 PRHDT, CDR2 FYEKMQ (reference sequence). This CDR3 reads CASSLQRTEAFF.

This rearrangement joins TRBV27 to TRBJ1-1. Looked up from germline, CDR1 is MNHEY and CDR2 is SMNVEV (reference sequence). The CDR3 consists of 13 residues. The CDR3 loop reads CASSLATSTEAFF.

V is TRBV12-3 or TRBV12-4 and J is TRBJ2-5; with no DNA, the TCRdb D assignment of TRBD1 cannot be verified. The CDR3 sequence is 14 residues long. The CDR3 spells CASTYTGEEETQYF.

The chain is built from TRBV9 and TRBJ2-1. CDR3 length: 11 amino acids. Germline CDR1 and CDR2: SGDLS and YYNGEE. The CDR3 loop is CASSENNEQFF.

This sequence joins TRBV2 and TRBJ2-2. The CDR3 is 15 amino acids. Germline V gene sequence: CDR1 SNHLY, CDR2 FYNNEI. CDR3 region: CASKDVGMDTGELFF.

The CDR3 region is CASSPVYGQGGGYTF. The genes are TRBV7-2 and TRBJ1-2; the TCRdb call, TRBD1, lacks DNA for checking. This CDR3 is 15 amino acids long. Germline CDR1 and CDR2: SGHTA and FQGNSA.

The V gene is TRBV20-1, the J gene TRBJ2-1; TCRdb's D gene call, TRBD2, goes unchecked for lack of DNA. The CDR3 is 15 residues long. Germline V lookup: CDR1 DFQATT, CDR2 SNEGSKA (reference sequence). CDR3 residues: CSARGLAGVYNEQFF.

This chain connects TRBV12-3 or TRBV12-4 to TRBJ2-3; the TRBD1 assignment by TCRdb is unverifiable without DNA. The CDR3 is 14 amino acids. The chain's CDR3 is CASSLGQAISNQYF.

The rearrangement links TRBV11-3 to TRBJ2-3; TCRdb reports TRBD2, a call that lacks DNA to check it against. CDR1 and CDR2 (germline): SGHNT, YENEEA. The CDR3 is made up of 16 amino acids. The CDR3 sequence: CASSLRTSGRTDTQYF.